This T cell receptor beta chain was sequenced in a study of T cells in Graves' hyperthyroidism and ophthalmopathy. Overall study: The initial diagnosis was the point when peripheral blood was collected, ahead of any treatment. Overall study results and limits: Model output signaled ophthalmopathy a median roughly 6.1 months ahead of onset. Blood also carried most thyroid clonotypes expanded above 0.001.

The TCR beta CDR3 regions underwent amplification using RNA transcripts as the source. HTBI primers were employed in a first-round RT-PCR of the TCR CDR3. TCRdb independently ran MiXCR on the multiplex PCR reads; one entry per CDR3 protein. Among some 550,000 distinct CDR3 sequences, about 20% were seen once, and the ten largest hold about 26%. This clonotype was seen many times. Its antigen remains unidentified. The clonotype comes from a man aged 18-30 years with Graves' hyperthyroidism. The specimen was blood.

Written as DNA, the CDR3 is TGTGCCAGCAGTTTCGACTCGACAGGTCCCTCCTACGAGCAGTACTTC. Its translation is CASSFDSTGPSYEQYF. This sequence joins TRBV28 and TRBJ2-7; D is possibly TRBD1 (6 bases). The germline V and J ends were trimmed by 3 bases and 0 bases, with 15 bases remaining between them. The CDR3 covers 16 residues. Germline-derived CDR1 and CDR2 are MDHEN and SYDVKM.